This record concerns one T cell receptor (beta chain) sequence. It has no known antigen specificity. The record has no base qualities; no much larger clone is one base away. V drops 0 bases and J drops 0 bases, leaving 3 bases in between. CDR3 length: 14 amino acids, cysteine to phenylalanine. The DNA shown is the 42-base CDR3, in frame from base 1. CDR1 LGHNT and CDR2 FRNRAP are derived from the germline V gene. This entry comes from a study of T cells in tuberculosis (dated by TCRdb to the late 2010s). Looking at the study overall: The study combined CD1B tetramers and high-throughput TCR immunosequencing to characterize T cells specific for the mycobacterial lipid antigen glucose monomycolate (GMM). In a South African clinical cohort, IGRA-negative adolescents, IGRA-positive adolescents with latent tuberculosis and adults with active tuberculosis were compared, with 9 to 10 people in each group.

Study-wide conclusions, independent of this receptor: Clinical samples were chosen by availability of cryopreserved specimens, and active tuberculosis cases were adults while controls were adolescents. Active tuberculosis TCR-alpha repertoires showed smaller mean NN-distances to GMM-specific TCRs than IGRA-negative controls, suggesting clonal expansion of these TCRs. The smaller NN-distances in active tuberculosis patients were driven in part by shorter CDR3-alpha lengths, while the difference seen for TCR-beta was not statistically significant. With the diverse GMM-specific repertoire as input, a classifier achieved around 87% accuracy (AUROC 0.7 to 0.9), whereas GEM motif frequencies as input gave approximately 74% accuracy.

At study entry, adolescents were screened for latent tuberculosis infection by tuberculin skin test and QuantiFERON-TB GOLD In-Tube IGRA. Immunosequencing was performed on unsorted cryopreserved PBMC and covered approximately 100,000 T cells per clinical donor on average. Eleven high schools in the Worcester region of the Western Cape, South Africa, served as enrollment sites for adolescents aged 12 to 18 years. Ten M. tuberculosis-infected and ten uninfected adolescents were selected with matching for age and sex. For the adolescents, PBMC were isolated by density centrifugation from freshly drawn heparinized blood and then cryopreserved. The immunoSEQ multiplex PCR assay was used to generate TCR libraries, with TCR-beta and/or TCR-alpha/delta assays applied to each sample. The amplified TCR libraries were sequenced using the Illumina high-throughput platform. Turning to the authors' computational methods: Clustering and dimensionality reduction were performed using pairwise TCRdist distances among GMM-specific receptors from ex vivo sorted or in vitro expanded T cells. The score assigned to each clinical repertoire was mean NN-distance, meaning the average TCRdist to the nearest 10% of tetramer-positive reference sequences. To compute GEM TCR motif frequency, the fraction of unique TCRs matching known GEM sequences by V/J usage and CDR3 length was calculated. Active tuberculosis was classified by linear discriminant analysis with leave-one-out cross-validation, implemented in scikit-learn. Held by TCRdb, this immuneACCESS table contains in-frame sequences only and omits some clones. Under half of the omission traces to an unresolved V gene where checked; the cause of the rest is unknown. V and J calls and clone size are copied from that table; D and trimming were computed from the DNA. This sample gives tens of thousands of clones in total; about 95% of them show up just once. Approximately 8.8% of the sample lies in the top ten.

Sequenced material: PBMCs. The receptor comes from a donor between 10 and 35 years old with latent tuberculosis or without tuberculosis infection. The rearranged chain carries TRBV12-5 and TRBJ1-3, with the D gene not confidently named. For the CDR3, the sequence is CASGLVSSGNTIYF. The nucleotide sequence reads TGTGCTAGTGGTTTGGTTAGCTCTGGAAACACCATATATTTT.